In its sample, the clone carrying this T cell receptor beta chain was seen many times. Its target is unknown. This sample was included in a study of blood T cells in healthy people across ages. General study points: A roughly linear age-dependent decrease characterized TCR beta diversity per million T cells. It was not known whether donors were CMV positive (a possible confounder of expanded clonotype changes).

Every sample had a minimum of 6 million PBMCs isolated. At least 5 micrograms of total RNA were extracted per sample. Combining a sample-barcoded 5' primer with a J-beta primer mix, a second PCR ran for roughly 6 to 12 cycles. One entry per CDR3 protein, called by TCRdb with MiXCR from the 5' RACE reads. The profile covers over 550,000 distinct CDR3 sequences, with less than 35% appearing a single time and 15% to 19% taken by the ten largest. Input material: blood. The sequence was obtained from a woman of 80 years or more in good health.

The CDR3 region is CSAPTGGIDEQYF. The DNA for the CDR3 is TGCAGTGCTCCGACAGGGGGCATCGACGAGCAGTACTTC. The chain joins TRBV20-1 to TRBJ2-7; 10 positions match TRBD1. The germline gives CDR1 DFQATT, CDR2 SNEGSKA (reference sequence). The V and J ends lost 5 bases and 5 bases, in that order; junction bases with no gene match: 6. The CDR3 is made up of 13 amino acids.